This TCR beta chain is drawn from a study of response to subunit inactivated influenza vaccine listed by TCRdb under 2018. For the study in its entirety: To follow how T cells responded to a trivalent subunit inactivated influenza vaccine, the researchers relied on deep quantitative profiling of the T cell receptor repertoire. Findings and caveats that apply to the study as a whole: It was suggested by the authors that each seasonal influenza vaccination may recruit only a limited number of new T cells.

Receptors were amplified or captured by RT-PCR. Sequencing relied on an Illumina HiSeq 2500. TCRdb applied fastp at Q25 and MiXCR to the public reads, then kept only in-frame beta chains. Each entry is one CDR3 protein sequence, shown with its most common DNA and genes. The sample profile shows fewer than 750,000 distinct CDR3 sequences; 14% of them were found once. The ten largest account for approximately 10% of the sample. Details on this clonotype: No antigen is known for it. No much larger clone is present one base from it, and per-base qualities are unavailable.

Including the terminal cysteine and phenylalanine, the CDR3 comprises 17 residues. The only DNA kept is the CDR3, 51 bases in frame from the first base. V was cut back by 6 bases and J by 2 bases, leaving a gap of 23 bases between them. Per the germline V gene (reference sequence), DFQATT is the CDR1 and SNEGSKA is the CDR2. The sequence derives from a man in his forties or fifties who received an inactivated influenza vaccine. Donor details come from another sample of the same person, matched by shared clones. In this chain, TRBV20-1 is recombined with TRBJ2-1; the D gene is unclear. The starting material was PBMCs from blood, obtained roughly 12 days after vaccination. The CDR3 protein: CSAESPLIPQAYNEQFF. DNA sequence: TGCAGTGCCGAGTCCCCACTGATCCCCCAAGCCTACAATGAGCAGTTCTTC.